The rows below give T cell receptor beta chains drawn from one sample of a study of T cells after posttransplantation cyclophosphamide. The assay was immunoSEQ multiplex PCR, and TCRdb's table has in-frame clones only and misses some. The sample includes about 12,000 clones, over 2% of them seen just once. Source: PBMCs, taken after allogeneic stem cell transplant with posttransplant cyclophosphamide. These receptors came from a male patient aged 25-45 years who received an allogeneic stem cell transplant from a related donor, was CMV-positive, and had no GVHD. Some T cells could come from the graft donor. The conserved cysteine and the conserved F or W are not part of the CDR3 here. Only some rows state a clone size, as once, few, many or a class for expanded clones.

j_call	clone_size	v_call	cdr3_aa
TRBJ1-5	-	TRBV7-9	ASSSDHRAGQPQH
TRBJ1-1	-	TRBV7-2	ASSLGGGRTEAF
TRBJ2-5	few	TRBV6-5	ASTGQGSLKTQY
TRBJ2-7	-	TRBV5-6	ASSSGLADTSYEQY
TRBJ2-3	-	TRBV29-1	SVVALAGVADTQY
TRBJ2-1	-	TRBV7-8	ASSPRASGSSYNEQF
TRBJ1-2	medium-sized	TRBV28	ASSPGTAFYGYT
TRBJ2-3	-	TRBV7-8	ASSLVRDTDTQY
TRBJ2-5	-	TRBV6-1	ASSEARSWETQY
TRBJ1-5	-	TRBV19	ASSTGDITQH
TRBJ2-2	-	TRBV11-3	ASSPGLAGSTGELF
TRBJ2-5	few	TRBV4-1	ASSNLAGEVGSGAQETQY
TRBJ2-1	few	TRBV9	ASSVFGGDYNEQF
TRBJ2-1	-	TRBV5-1	ASSLVSGAYNEQF
TRBJ1-2	few	TRBV10-3	AISEFGQAKSSYT
TRBJ2-7	-	TRBV5-5	ASSLRTASDEQY
TRBJ1-2	-	TRBV20-1	SASRGSGYT
TRBJ2-5	few	TRBV5-1	ASSLSPGLTQTQY
TRBJ1-4	-	TRBV25-1	ASSNQGGGGDLF
TRBJ2-3	medium-sized	TRBV19	ASSRLAGAPDTQY
TRBJ1-4	few	TRBV7-2	ASSPQGMTNEKLF
TRBJ2-3	-	TRBV30	AWGREGSYDTQY
TRBJ1-1	-	TRBV7-2	ASSLGRRDFNTEAF
TRBJ1-1	few	TRBV19	ASSIGGTMNTEAF
TRBJ2-5	-	TRBV30	AWSASGETQY
TRBJ2-4	few	TRBV7-6	ATSALEGDIQY
TRBJ1-1	few	TRBV5-4	ASSRTGDLEAF
TRBJ2-5	-	TRBV7-9	ASSLGTGMETQY
TRBJ1-2	-	TRBV6-5	ASSYNPTGGNGYT
TRBJ1-3	-	TRBV9	ASSPTGTRETIY
TRBJ1-1	-	TRBV10-2	ASRDLGQGELWTEAF
TRBJ1-2	few	TRBV5-4	ASSLVEGANYGYT
TRBJ2-3	-	TRBV5-1	ASSPGLSGTSGRRGTQY
TRBJ1-2	-	TRBV7-9	ASSLDRGNGYT
TRBJ2-7	-	TRBV29-1	SVEGGRKYEQY
TRBJ1-1	-	TRBV6-5	ASSYHTTWATEAF
TRBJ2-1	few	TRBV5-1	ATSAPSYNEQF
TRBJ2-7	-	TRBV7-2	ASSFQGPGEQY
TRBJ2-7	-	TRBV5-5	ASSLAGQSPYEQY
TRBJ2-3	-	TRBV5-4	ASSFGTALSTDTQY
TRBJ2-5	-	TRBV11-2	ASSVRDRGLREQY
TRBJ2-2	few	TRBV27	ASSLSGLAGGYTGELF
TRBJ1-2	few	TRBV5-1	ASSLDRGINYGYT
TRBJ2-1	-	TRBV5-1	ASSFLLAGGYNEQF